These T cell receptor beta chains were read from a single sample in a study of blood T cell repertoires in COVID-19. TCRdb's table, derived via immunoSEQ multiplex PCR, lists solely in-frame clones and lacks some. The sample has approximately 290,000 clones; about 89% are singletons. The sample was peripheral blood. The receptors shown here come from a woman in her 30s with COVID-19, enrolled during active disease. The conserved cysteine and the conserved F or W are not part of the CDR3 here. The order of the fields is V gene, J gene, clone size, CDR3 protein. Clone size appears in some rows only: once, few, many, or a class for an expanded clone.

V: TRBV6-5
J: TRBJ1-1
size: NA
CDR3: ASMFLGADTEAF

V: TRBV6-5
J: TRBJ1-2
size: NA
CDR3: ASSRGQGSYGYT

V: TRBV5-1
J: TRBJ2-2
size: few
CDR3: ASSLGVFTGELF

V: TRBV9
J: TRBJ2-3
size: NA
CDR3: ASSPRGGLAGVSGTDTQY

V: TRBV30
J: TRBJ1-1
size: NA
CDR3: AWRYRVNTEAF

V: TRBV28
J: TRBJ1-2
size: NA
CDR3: ASSSTRTLFVGYT

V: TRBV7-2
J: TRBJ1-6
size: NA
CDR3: ASSFTGGSYNSPLH

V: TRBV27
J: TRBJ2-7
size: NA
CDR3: ASSRTSGYYEQY

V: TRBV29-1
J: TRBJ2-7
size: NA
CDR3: SVLGEREFEQY

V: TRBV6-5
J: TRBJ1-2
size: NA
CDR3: ASGRDTGTAYGYT

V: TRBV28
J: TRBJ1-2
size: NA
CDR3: ASRYETGPGYT

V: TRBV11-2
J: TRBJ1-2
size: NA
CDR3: ASSLGPGDYNGYT

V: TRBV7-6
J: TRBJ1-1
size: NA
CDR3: ASSSGTVNTEAF

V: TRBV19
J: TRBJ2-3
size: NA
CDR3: ASSAGEWDTQY

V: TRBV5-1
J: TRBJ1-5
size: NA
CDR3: ASSLSSNSNQPQH

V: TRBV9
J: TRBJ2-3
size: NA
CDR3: ASSTPSTDTQY

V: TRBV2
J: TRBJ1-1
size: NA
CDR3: ARLRGNTEAF

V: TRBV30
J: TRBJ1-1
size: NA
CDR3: ASLTGNTEAF

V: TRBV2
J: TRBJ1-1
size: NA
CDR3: ASMPTGVAEAF

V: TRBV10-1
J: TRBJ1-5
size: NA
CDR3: ASSETRTERTQPQH

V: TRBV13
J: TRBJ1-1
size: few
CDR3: ASSLAPGQGAVTEAF

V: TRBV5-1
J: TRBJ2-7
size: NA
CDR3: ASSLGQGASYEQY

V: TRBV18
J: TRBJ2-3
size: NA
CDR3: ASSLTPNTDTQY

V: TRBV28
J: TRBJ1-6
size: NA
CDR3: ASSLLWQGARNSPLH

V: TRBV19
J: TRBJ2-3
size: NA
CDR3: ASSIQGGGTDTQY

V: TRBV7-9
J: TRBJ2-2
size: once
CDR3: ASSRRGTGELF

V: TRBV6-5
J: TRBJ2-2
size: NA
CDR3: ASSYSREGPTGELF

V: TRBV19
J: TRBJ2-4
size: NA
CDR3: ASSPGQGNIQY

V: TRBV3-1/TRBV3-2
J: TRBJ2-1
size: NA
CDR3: ASSQDRGTSGI

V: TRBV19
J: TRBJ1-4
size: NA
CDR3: ASTHRGSNEKLF

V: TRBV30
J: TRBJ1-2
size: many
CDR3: AWDSTSAKYGYT

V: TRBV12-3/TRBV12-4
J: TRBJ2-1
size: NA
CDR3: ASSLNSYNEQF

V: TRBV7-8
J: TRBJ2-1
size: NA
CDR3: ASSLAGALVF

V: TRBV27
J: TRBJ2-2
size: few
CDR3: ASSFRGTPPNTGELF

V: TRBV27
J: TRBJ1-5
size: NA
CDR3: ASSLKGRGVGNQPQH

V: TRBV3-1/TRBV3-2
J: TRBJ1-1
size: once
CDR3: ASSQVGQGEAF

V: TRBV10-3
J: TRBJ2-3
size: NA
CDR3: AISPSGGLRDTQY

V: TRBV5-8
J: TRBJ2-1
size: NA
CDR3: ASRTLAGRHEQF

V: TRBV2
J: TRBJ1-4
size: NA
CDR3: ASLTGTGDEKLF

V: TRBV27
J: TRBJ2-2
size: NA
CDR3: ASSDSGGYTGELF

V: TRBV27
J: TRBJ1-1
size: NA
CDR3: ASRSGGRGGSEAF

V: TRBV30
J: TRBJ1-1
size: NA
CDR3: AWSRDRGQEAF